What follows are 8 T cell receptor beta chains derived from one specimen sequenced in a study of spatial heterogeneity in lung cancer. Study-level points and caveats: Expanded intratumoral alpha and beta TCR counts tracked tumor mutation counts.

Documented time point: sample taken at primary tumor resection. These TCRs are of unknown antigen specificity. TCRdb independently ran MiXCR on the 5' RACE reads; one entry per CDR3 protein. The data show fewer than 7,000 distinct CDR3 sequences, 14% seen once. The source material was lung tumor tissue, sampled at surgery. Receptors were obtained from a male donor with early-stage non-small cell lung cancer.

This clonotype was picked up many times. In a library made to pick up alpha chains, this beta chain is a stray read with a size that means little. This chain links TRBV9 with TRBJ1-4, with D uncertain. Between the trimmed V and J ends, which lost 3 bases and 3 bases, there was a span of 9 bases. This CDR3 region has 14 residues. Germline values: CDR1 SGDLS, CDR2 YYNGEE. The CDR3, as DNA: TGTGCCAGCAGCGGGCCGACACCTAATGAAAAACTGTTTTTT. Translated, it gives CASSGPTPNEKLFF.

By frequency in the sample, this clonotype is medium-sized. A library made for alpha chains picked up this beta chain off target, so its size means little. The CDR3 sequence is CSAGVQGEETQYF. In DNA form, the CDR3 reads TGCAGTGCTGGAGTACAGGGTGAAGAGACCCAGTACTTC. The V and J genes are TRBV20-1 and TRBJ2-5, with TRBD1 as a possible D gene (6 bases). This CDR3 comprises 13 residues. The germline CDR1 and CDR2 sequences are DFQATT and SNEGSKA (reference sequence). The ends were cut back, 5 bases at V and 3 bases at J, with 13 bases in the middle.

This clonotype was seen repeatedly, ten times or more. In a library made to pick up alpha chains, this beta chain is a stray read with a size that means little. The chain has TRBV20-1 and TRBJ1-2, with a weak D call TRBD1 (6 bases). This CDR3 has 16 amino acids. Germline V gives CDR1 DFQATT, CDR2 SNEGSKA (reference sequence). V lost 0 bases to trimming and J lost 4 bases, with 18 bases between them. The CDR3 DNA follows: TGCAGTGCTAGAGACCTGGGGGCGCTCAGAAGCTATGGCTACACCTTC. Translating it yields CSARDLGALRSYGYTF.

In this sample, this clonotype is medium-sized. A library prepared for alpha chains yielded this beta chain as an off-target read; its size is of little meaning. CDR3 coding DNA: TGTGCCAGCAGTTTATGGATTAATCAGCCCCAGCATTTT. This encodes CASSLWINQPQHF. The V call is TRBV27, the J call TRBJ1-5; D remains ambiguous. Germline CDR1 reads MNHEY; CDR2 reads SMNVEV (reference sequence). The V gene lost 1 base and the J gene lost 4 bases, with 5 bases spanning the gap. The CDR3 runs to 13 residues.

Regarding this clonotype: This beta chain slipped into a library made for alpha chains as a stray read, so its size is not meaningful. The chain couples TRBV7-9 to TRBJ1-1; D unclear. V shed 5 bases and J shed 5 bases, with 18 bases lying between them. The CDR3 has 15 residues. The germline gives CDR1 SEHNR, CDR2 FQNEAQ (reference sequence). CDR3 nucleotides: TGTGCCAGCAGCCTCGCATCGGGGTCTGGGACTGAAGCTTTCTTT. It specifies CASSLASGSGTEAFF.

This clonotype was seen repeatedly, ten times or more. Found in a library prepared for alpha chains, this beta chain is an off-target read, and its abundance has little meaning. The genes are TRBV4-2 and TRBJ1-2; D uncertain. The ends were cut back, 0 bases at V and 2 bases at J, with 10 bases in the middle. CDR1 LGHNA and CDR2 YNFKEQ come from the germline V gene. The CDR3 has 15 residues. CDR3 in DNA: TGTGCCAGCAGCCAAGAAGAGGGTGTAAACTATGGCTACACCTTC. This encodes CASSQEEGVNYGYTF.

With respect to this clonotype: The library was designed around alpha chains, so this beta chain is a stray read whose abundance carries little weight. The chain is built from TRBV5-1 and TRBJ1-2; TRBD1 agrees at 7 bases. Trimming took 2 bases from V and 2 from J; bases not matched to a gene: 6. The CDR3 has 15 residues. Germline CDR1 is SGHRS and CDR2 is YFSETQ. CDR3 bases: TGCGCCAGCAGCTTCGGGACAGAAGCCAACTATGGCTACACCTTC. It encodes CASSFGTEANYGYTF.

This clonotype was seen many times. A library prepared for alpha chains yielded this beta chain as an off-target read; its size is of little meaning. This chain links TRBV19 with TRBJ1-5, with 7 bases matching TRBD1. CDR3 length equals 17 residues. V shed 6 bases, J shed 0 bases, and the junction held 11 bases outside the gene matches. Germline V gene sequence: CDR1 LNHDA, CDR2 SQIVND (reference sequence). The DNA for the CDR3 is TGTGCCAGTAGGCAAAGGACAGGAGGATATAGCAATCAGCCCCAGCATTTT. It is translated as CASRQRTGGYSNQPQHF.